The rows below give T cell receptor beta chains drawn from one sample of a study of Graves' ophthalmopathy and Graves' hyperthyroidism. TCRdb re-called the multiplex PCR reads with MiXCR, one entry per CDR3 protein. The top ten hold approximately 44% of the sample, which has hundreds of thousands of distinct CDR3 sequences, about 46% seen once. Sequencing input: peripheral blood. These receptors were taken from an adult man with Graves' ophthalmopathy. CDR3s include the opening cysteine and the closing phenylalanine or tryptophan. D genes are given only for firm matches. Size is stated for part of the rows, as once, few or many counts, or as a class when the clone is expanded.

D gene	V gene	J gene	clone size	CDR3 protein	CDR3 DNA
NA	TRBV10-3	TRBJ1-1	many	CAISESRGAGLNTEAFF	TGTGCCATCAGTGAGTCACGGGGGGCCGGCTTGAACACTGAAGCTTTCTTT
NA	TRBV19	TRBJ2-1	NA	CASRSTGNHEQFF	TGTGCCAGTAGGTCGACTGGGAATCATGAGCAGTTCTTC
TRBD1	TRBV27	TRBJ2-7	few	CASSSDRGNSYEQYF	TGTGCCAGCAGTTCGGACAGGGGCAACTCCTACGAGCAGTACTTC
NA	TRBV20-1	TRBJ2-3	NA	CSARAQGIIQYF	TGCAGTGCTAGGGCACAGGGAATCATCCAGTATTTT
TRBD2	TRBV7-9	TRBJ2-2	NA	CASSLERLADNTGELFF	TGTGCCAGCAGCTTAGAAAGACTAGCGGACAACACCGGGGAGCTGTTTTTT
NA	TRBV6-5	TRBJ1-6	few	CASSRQTGYNSPLHF	TGTGCCAGCAGCCGCCAAACAGGGTATAATTCACCCCTCCACTTT
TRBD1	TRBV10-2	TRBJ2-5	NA	CASSVGRRGLGETQYF	TGTGCCAGCAGCGTAGGGCGCAGGGGGCTAGGGGAGACCCAGTACTTC
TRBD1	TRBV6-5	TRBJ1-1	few	CASNPGGGTEAFF	TGTGCCAGCAATCCAGGGGGAGGCACTGAAGCTTTCTTT
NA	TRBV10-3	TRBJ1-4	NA	CAIRDPSKEKLFF	TGTGCCATAAGAGATCCGAGCAAGGAAAAACTGTTTTTT
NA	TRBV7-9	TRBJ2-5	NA	CASSLGDEVVETQYF	TGTGCCAGCAGCTTAGGAGACGAGGTCGTGGAGACCCAGTACTTC
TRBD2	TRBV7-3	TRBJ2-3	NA	CASSPGLAGGWITDTQDF	TGTGCCAGCAGCCCCGGACTAGCGGGAGGGTGGATCACAGATACGCAGGATTTT
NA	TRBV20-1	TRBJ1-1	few	CSAQHQNTEAFF	TGCAGTGCTCAACACCAGAACACTGAAGCTTTCTTT
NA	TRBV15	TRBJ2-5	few	CATSRDLGVQETQYF	TGTGCCACCAGCAGAGATCTTGGGGTACAAGAGACCCAGTACTTC
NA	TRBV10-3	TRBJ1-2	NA	CAISESTNDGYTF	TGTGCCATCAGTGAGTCAACTAATGATGGCTACACCTTC
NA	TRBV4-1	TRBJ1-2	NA	CASSNPGQALGYTF	TGCGCCAGCAGCAACCCGGGACAAGCCTTGGGCTACACCTTC
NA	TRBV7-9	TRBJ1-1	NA	CASGKDSNTEAFF	TGTGCCAGTGGGAAGGACTCGAACACTGAAGCTTTCTTT
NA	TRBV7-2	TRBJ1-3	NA	CASSSQAPASGNTIYF	TGTGCCAGCAGCTCACAGGCGCCAGCCTCTGGAAACACCATATATTTT
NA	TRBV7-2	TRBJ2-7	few	CASSSGAQRSF	TGTGCCAGCAGCTCGGGGGCGCAGAGGTCCTTC
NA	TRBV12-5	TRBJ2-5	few	CASGFELSETQYF	TGTGCTAGTGGTTTCGAACTTAGTGAGACCCAGTACTTC
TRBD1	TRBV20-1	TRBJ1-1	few	CSARDRRTGGDTEAFF	TGCAGTGCTAGAGATCGTCGGACAGGCGGTGACACTGAAGCTTTCTTT
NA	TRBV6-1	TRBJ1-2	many	CASSEESKGYTF	TGTGCCAGCAGTGAAGAGAGTAAGGGCTACACCTTC
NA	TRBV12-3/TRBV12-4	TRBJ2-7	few	CASSFGGQGSEQYF	TGTGCCAGCAGTTTTGGTGGGCAGGGAAGCGAGCAGTACTTC
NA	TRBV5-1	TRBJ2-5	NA	CASRLAGQETQYF	TGCGCCAGCAGGCTGGCGGGGCAAGAGACCCAGTACTTC
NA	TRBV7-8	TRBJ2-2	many	CASSNTGELFF	TGTGCCAGCAGCAATACCGGGGAGCTGTTTTTT
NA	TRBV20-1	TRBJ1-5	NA	CSASRAGAFAPQHF	TGCAGTGCTAGTAGGGCAGGGGCGTTTGCGCCCCAGCATTTT
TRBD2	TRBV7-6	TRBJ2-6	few	CASSSAGGSGANVLTF	TGTGCCAGCAGCTCCGCGGGGGGCTCTGGGGCCAACGTCCTGACTTTC
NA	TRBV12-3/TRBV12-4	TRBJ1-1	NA	CASGLARTEAFF	TGCGCTAGTGGTTTGGCCCGGACTGAAGCTTTCTTT
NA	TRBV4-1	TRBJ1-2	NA	CASSLDRSRDYGYTF	TGCGCCAGCAGCCTTGACAGGTCCAGGGACTATGGCTACACCTTC
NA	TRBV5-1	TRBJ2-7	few	CASSPSRLASYEQYF	TGCGCCAGCAGCCCTTCCCGACTTGCCTCCTACGAGCAGTACTTC
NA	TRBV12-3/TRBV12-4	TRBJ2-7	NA	CASSLLRDEQYF	TGTGCCAGCAGTTTGTTGAGGGACGAGCAGTACTTC
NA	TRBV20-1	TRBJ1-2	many	CSAGTRYGYTF	TGCAGTGCGGGGACTCGCTATGGCTACACCTTC
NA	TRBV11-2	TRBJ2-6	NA	CASSLDISGANVLTF	TGTGCCAGCAGCCTAGATATCTCTGGGGCCAACGTCCTGACTTTC
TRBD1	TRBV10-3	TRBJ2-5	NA	CVTSDQSRTGGLETQYF	TGTGTCACCAGTGACCAATCGCGGACAGGTGGTTTGGAGACCCAGTACTTC
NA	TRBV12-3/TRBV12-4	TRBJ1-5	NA	CASSLGSAYNQPQHF	TGTGCCAGCAGTTTAGGATCAGCTTACAATCAGCCCCAGCATTTT
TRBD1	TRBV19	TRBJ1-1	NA	CASSSHRDRYEAFF	TGTGCCAGTAGTTCCCACCGGGACAGGTATGAAGCTTTCTTT
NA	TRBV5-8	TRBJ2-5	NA	CASSPYFRLRWETQYF	TGTGCCAGCAGCCCTTATTTTCGGCTTCGATGGGAGACCCAGTACTTC
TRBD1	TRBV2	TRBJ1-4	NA	CASSLPDRDEKLFF	TGTGCCAGCAGTCTCCCGGACAGGGATGAAAAACTGTTTTTT
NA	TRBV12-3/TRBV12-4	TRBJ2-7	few	CASSLRSSYEQYF	TGTGCCAGCAGTTTACGGTCCTCCTACGAGCAGTACTTC
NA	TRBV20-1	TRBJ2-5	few	CSARPTGSGETQYF	TGCAGTGCTAGACCCACAGGGTCGGGAGAGACCCAGTACTTC
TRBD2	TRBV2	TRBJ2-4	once	CASSVATSGMIQYF	TGTGCCAGCAGTGTTGCGACTAGCGGTATGATTCAGTACTTC
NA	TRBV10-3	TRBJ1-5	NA	CAISESSVSGVSNQPRHF	TGTGCCATCAGTGAGTCCTCGGTATCGGGGGTGAGCAATCAGCCCCGGCATTTT
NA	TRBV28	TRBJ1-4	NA	CASSLRQVQLFF	TGTGCCAGCAGTTTACGGCAGGTTCAACTGTTTTTT
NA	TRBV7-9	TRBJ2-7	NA	CASSLDGGYEQYF	TGTGCCAGCAGCTTAGACGGTGGCTACGAGCAGTACTTC
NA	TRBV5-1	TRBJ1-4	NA	CASSLVGGRIDEKLFF	TGCGCCAGCAGCTTGGTGGGGGGTAGGATAGACGAAAAACTGTTTTTT
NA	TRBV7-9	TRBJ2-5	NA	CASSFANRRGETQYF	TGTGCCAGCAGCTTCGCCAATAGGAGGGGAGAGACCCAGTACTTC
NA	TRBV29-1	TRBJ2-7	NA	CSARTDYEQYF	TGCAGCGCGCGGACAGACTACGAGCAGTACTTC
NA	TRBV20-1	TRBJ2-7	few	CSARRENYEQYF	TGCAGTGCGCGACGGGAGAACTACGAGCAGTACTTC
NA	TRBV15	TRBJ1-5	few	CATTARGASNQPQHF	TGTGCCACCACCGCCCGGGGGGCTAGCAATCAGCCCCAGCATTTT
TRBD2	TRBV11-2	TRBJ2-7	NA	CASRRTSGIYEQYF	TGTGCCAGCAGACGGACTAGCGGGATCTACGAGCAGTACTTC
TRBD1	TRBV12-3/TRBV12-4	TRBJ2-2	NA	CASDEEQGAPNTGELFF	TGTGCCAGCGATGAGGAACAGGGGGCCCCGAACACCGGGGAGCTGTTTTTT
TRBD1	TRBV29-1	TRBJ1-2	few	CSVEQGYGYTF	TGCAGCGTCGAACAGGGGTATGGCTACACCTTC
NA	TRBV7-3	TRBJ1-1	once	CASSQDWVAGLNTEAFF	TGTGCCAGCAGCCAAGATTGGGTTGCGGGGTTGAACACTGAAGCTTTCTTT
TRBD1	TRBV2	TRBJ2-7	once	CASSQPRTGRYEQYF	TGTGCCAGCAGCCAACCAAGGACAGGGCGGTACGAGCAGTACTTC
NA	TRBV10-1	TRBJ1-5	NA	CATESFPPHPYSNQPQHF	TGCGCCACCGAAAGCTTCCCCCCGCACCCTTATAGCAATCAGCCCCAGCATTTT